This entry lists 19 T cell receptor beta chains sequenced from one sample in a study of T cells in Graves' hyperthyroidism and ophthalmopathy. Amplification of TCR beta CDR3 regions used RNA as the template. In the first-round RT-PCR of the TCR CDR3, the HTBI primer set was used. Each CDR3 protein gets one entry after TCRdb re-called the multiplex PCR reads with MiXCR. The profile shows roughly 700,000 distinct CDR3 sequences, around 13% of them singletons. Material: blood. The receptors here all came from a woman younger than 35 with Graves' hyperthyroidism.

The chain carries TRBV5-1 and TRBJ2-2, with 7 positions matching TRBD1. Germline CDR1 is SGHRS and CDR2 is YFSETQ. The CDR3 has 17 amino acids. Trimming took 4 bases from V and 4 from J; bases not matched to a gene: 13. This CDR3 is CASSPPRAGGSTGELFF. CDR3 DNA: TGCGCCAGCAGCCCACCGCGAGCAGGGGGTAGCACCGGGGAGCTGTTTTTT.

This clonotype showed up many times. The rearrangement joins TRBV4-2 to TRBJ1-5; no firm D call. Per germline, CDR1 LGHNA and CDR2 YNFKEQ. Trimming left V 4 bases short and J 1 base short, with 14 bases between. This CDR3 contains 16 residues. CDR3 DNA sequence: TGTGCCAGCAGCCCCTCACTCTGGGGAAGCAATCAGCCCCAGCATTTT. Translating gives CASSPSLWGSNQPQHF.

Remarks on this clonotype: A much larger clonotype is one base distant, so this may be a read error. The chain joins TRBV6-5 to TRBJ1-2, with D perhaps TRBD1 (5 bases). Trimming removed 2 bases from V and 1 base from J, with 26 bases in between. The CDR3 is made up of 20 amino acids. Germline loops: CDR1 MNHEY, CDR2 SVGAGI. CDR3 loop: CASSYEQGGETHPFNYGYTF. The CDR3 DNA follows: TGTGCCAGCAGTTACGAGCAGGGTGGGGAAACCCACCCCTTTAACTATGGCTACACCTTC.

In its sample, this clonotype was seen many times. The J gene is TRBJ2-7, the V gene TRBV20-1, with 13 bases lining up with TRBD2. CDR1 and CDR2 (germline): DFQATT, SNEGSKA (reference sequence). V dropped 0 bases and J dropped 9; count of bases not matched to a gene: 8. There are 15 residues in the CDR3. The CDR3 bases are TGCAGTGCTAGAGATCAGGGACTAGCGGGAAAGGCGCAGTACTTC. Protein sequence: CSARDQGLAGKAQYF.

In its sample, this clonotype was seen many times. The genes are TRBV7-3 and TRBJ2-1; TRBD1 is a possible D gene (6 bases). CDR1 is SGHTA and CDR2 is FQGTGA in the germline V gene. The CDR3 has 15 amino acids. V was trimmed by 1 base and J by 8 bases, leaving 15 bases between them. CDR3 amino acids: CASSLIGGAFDEQFF. DNA for the CDR3: TGTGCCAGCAGCTTAATTGGGGGCGCCTTCGATGAGCAGTTCTTC.

This clonotype was counted ten times or more. The CDR3 sequence is CASSAGQALPYEQYF. In nucleotides, the CDR3 is TGTGCCAGCAGTGCAGGACAGGCGCTGCCCTACGAGCAGTACTTC. The chain couples TRBV28 to TRBJ2-7; TRBD1 agrees at 7 bases. Germline CDR1 MDHEN, CDR2 SYDVKM. The CDR3 length is 15 residues. Unmatched junction bases numbered 9, after V lost 5 bases and J lost 2 bases.

This clonotype was observed many times. The rearrangement links TRBV12-3 or TRBV12-4 to TRBJ1-5; possibly TRBD1 for D (6 bases). The CDR3 extends over 15 amino acids. V lost 4 bases and J lost 9, with 19 bases in between. Here the CDR3 DNA reads TGTGCCAGCAGTTCGAACACACAGGGCTGGGGGCCCCAGCATTTT. Amino acids: CASSSNTQGWGPQHF.

Ten or more counts support this clonotype. J is TRBJ2-7 and V is TRBV27; 7 nucleotides match TRBD2. V was pared by 9 bases and J by 6 bases, with 14 bases of the junction left unmatched. CDR3 length: 14 residues. Germline V gene lookup returns CDR1 MNHEY and CDR2 SMNVEV (reference sequence). The CDR3 nucleotides are TGTGCCAGTAGGGGCGGGGGAGGAGGATTCGAGCAGTACTTC. This codes for CASRGGGGGFEQYF.

This clonotype was counted between two and nine times. This sequence may be a read error, since a much larger clone differs from it by one base. The chain joins TRBV20-1 to TRBJ2-7; TRBD2 is a possible D gene (5 bases). CDR3 size: 14 residues. CDR1 and CDR2 from the germline V gene are DFQATT and SNEGSKA (reference sequence). The chain's CDR3 is CSANTDLETYERYF. DNA of the CDR3: TGCAGTGCTAACACGGACTTGGAGACCTACGAGCGGTACTTC.

This clonotype was recorded a few times. The V and J genes are TRBV15 and TRBJ2-1, with 9 nucleotides matching TRBD2. Germline CDR1 and CDR2: LNHNV and YYDKDF (reference sequence). The CDR3 runs to 16 residues. The J segment lost 6 bases and the V segment lost 5 bases, leaving 11 bases of the junction unmatched. The CDR3 DNA reads as TGTGCCACCAGCCCCCGGAGGGGCGGGAGGGCCAATGAGCAGTTCTTC. It encodes CATSPRRGGRANEQFF.

The V gene is TRBV2, the J gene TRBJ2-5; 9 nucleotides match TRBD1. CDR3 length equals 12 residues. Germline V lookup: CDR1 SNHLY, CDR2 FYNNEI. The V segment lost 10 bases and the J segment 6 bases; nucleotides outside the gene matches: 6. CDR3 nucleotide sequence: TGTGCCACCCAGGACAGGGGAAAGACCCAGTACTTC. Translated: CATQDRGKTQYF.

Only a few counts were recorded for this clonotype. The V gene is TRBV20-1, the J gene TRBJ1-2, with D possibly TRBD1 on 6 matching bases. The germline V gene encodes CDR1 DFQATT and CDR2 SNEGSKA (reference sequence). Trimming shortened V by 4 bases and J by 3 bases, and 18 bases separated the two germline ends. This CDR3 comprises 15 residues. The CDR3 region has the DNA TGCAGTGCTACCATGAGGGGGGACATCGACTATGGCTACACCTTC. It is translated as CSATMRGDIDYGYTF.

V gene TRBV7-9 combines with J gene TRBJ1-1; D is ambiguous. Looked up from germline, CDR1 is SEHNR and CDR2 is FQNEAQ (reference sequence). This CDR3 has 14 amino acids. V was clipped by 5 bases and J by 5 bases, with 15 bases between them. For the CDR3, the DNA is TGTGCCAGCAGCCCAGACCCGGGAGGTACTGAAGCTTTCTTT. Amino acid sequence: CASSPDPGGTEAFF.

V gene TRBV11-2 combines with J gene TRBJ2-1; 15 bases line up with TRBD2. The CDR3 length is 18 residues. Losses at the gene ends were 4 bases for V and 7 bases for J; bases not matched to a gene: 11. CDR1 is SGHAT and CDR2 is FQNNGV in the germline V gene. The CDR3, as DNA: TGTGCCAGCAGCTCCCCCGGGACTAGCGGGAGGATGATTAATGAGCAGTTCTTC. Protein: CASSSPGTSGRMINEQFF.

The chain is built from TRBV7-9 and TRBJ1-4; D gene ambiguous. This CDR3 has 11 amino acids. The germline gives CDR1 SEHNR, CDR2 FQNEAQ (reference sequence). V was shortened by 5 bases and J by 6 bases, with 4 bases between the two germline ends. CDR3 nucleotides: TGTGCCAGCAGCATTCATGAAAAACTGTTTTTT. This translates into CASSIHEKLFF.

This rearrangement joins TRBV3-1 to TRBJ2-1, with TRBD2 identical over 14 bases. With V trimmed by 0 bases and J by 6 bases, 4 bases remained unmatched. The CDR3 totals 17 residues. Germline V CDR1 and CDR2: LGHDT, YNNKEL (reference sequence). CDR3 bases: TGTGCCAGCAGCCAAGATGCAGGACTAGCGGGGGGCAATGAGCAGTTCTTC. The encoded protein is CASSQDAGLAGGNEQFF.

The chain employs TRBV7-2 and TRBJ2-3; D is possibly TRBD2 (6 bases). CDR3 size: 19 residues. The V and J ends lost 6 bases and 1 base respectively, with 26 bases between them. Germline values: CDR1 SGHTA, CDR2 FQGNSA. The CDR3 DNA reads TGTGCCAGCAGTTCCAACGGCAACGTTTGGGGGGAGGGCACAGATACGCAGTATTTT. This codes for CASSSNGNVWGEGTDTQYF.

This clonotype was observed a handful of times. The chain employs TRBV10-3 and TRBJ1-2, with D unclear. Germline V lookup: CDR1 ENHRY, CDR2 SYGVKD. The CDR3 sequence is 11 residues long. V lost 6 bases and J lost 5, with 7 bases in between. CDR3 bases: TGTGCCATCAGGATGGGGTATGGCTACACCTTC. As protein: CAIRMGYGYTF.

At least ten counts were recorded for this clonotype. The J gene is TRBJ2-3, the V gene TRBV10-3, with 9 bases matching TRBD1. The V and J ends lost 6 bases and 4 bases, in that order; junction bases with no gene match: 2. The CDR3 loop spans 13 amino acids. Germline V gene sequence: CDR1 ENHRY, CDR2 SYGVKD. The CDR3, as DNA: TGTGCCATCAGGGGACAGGGCGCAGATACGCAGTATTTT. This gives the protein CAIRGQGADTQYF.